This T cell receptor (beta chain) was found in a study of immune evolution from preneoplasia to lung adenocarcinoma. Some clones are missing from TCRdb's copy, which holds only in-frame ones; the method was immunoSEQ multiplex PCR. Found here are approximately 9,700 clones, 78% of them singletons; the top ten hold 4% to 5.5%. This CDR3 region has 20 residues. CDR1 and CDR2 (germline): MGHRA, YSYEKL. V lost 4 bases and J lost 5; bases outside the gene matches: 17. The chain combines TRBV4-1 with TRBJ2-2; TRBD2 aligns across 12 bases. The clonotype was recovered from a person aged 70 to 80 with lung adenocarcinoma. The sequenced material came from FFPE minimally invasive lung adenocarcinoma tissue. The CDR3 region is CASSRGIRRLAGGGTGELFF. CDR3 coding DNA: TGCGCCAGCAGCCGCGGGATACGGCGGCTAGCGGGAGGGGGGACCGGGGAGCTGTTTTTT.